This entry is about one T cell receptor beta chain. Its antigen remains unidentified. The data were produced by immunoSEQ multiplex PCR, yet TCRdb's version contains in-frame clones alone and is incomplete. The sample lists more than 85,000 clones, around nine tenths seen once, with 0.31% in the top ten. The data stem from a study of OX40 agonist ivuxolimab in advanced cancers. Study context: Three individuals attained partial responses, comprising one hepatocellular carcinoma case and two cutaneous melanoma cases. Findings and caveats of the study: The expanded peripheral T cells' antigen specificity was not determined.

The sample consisted of CD4+ or CD8+ T cells sorted from blood, taken in a trial of the OX40 agonist ivuxolimab. The receptor was derived from an adult with an advanced solid tumor such as melanoma, head and neck, liver or kidney cancer.

CDR3 in DNA: TGTGCCAGCAGCTTAGCAGGGGGCAACAATGAGCAGTTCTTC. Its translation is CASSLAGGNNEQFF. The gene calls are TRBV7-3 and TRBJ2-1; TRBD1 matches at 8 bases. CDR1 and CDR2 from the germline V gene are SGHTA and FQGTGA. The length of the CDR3 is 14 residues. V shed 2 bases and J 5 bases; nucleotides not matched to a gene: 2.